This T cell receptor beta chain derives from a study of blood T cell repertoires in COVID-19 (dated by TCRdb to about 2020). Regarding the research as a whole: Samples covering the acute and convalescent phases of COVID-19 were provided by collaborators in the United States, Italy and Spain. The repertoires were released in a freely available public database meant as a resource for research on the immune response to SARS-CoV-2. HLA class I and class II types, where available, came from metadata supplied by the sample provider rather than from assay-based typing. Nearly every sample came with metadata listing a de-identified subject ID, COVID-19 status, age in years and sex. The material from the prospective study consisted of cDNA or gDNA derived from T cells, B-cell-depleted T cells, or PBMCs. The dataset comprised deeply sampled blood TCRbeta repertoires from subjects exposed to, actively infected with, or recovered from COVID-19. The samples were drawn from two sources: the first 160 participants of the ongoing ImmuneRACE study, and approximately 1,300 subjects contributed by 6 global collaborators.

The germline V gene yields SNHLY for CDR1 and FYNNEI for CDR2. Counted from cysteine to phenylalanine, this CDR3 has 14 amino acids. Kept here is only the CDR3 DNA, which spans 42 bases and is read in frame from base 1. Trimming accounts for 6 bases at V and 1 base at J, while the number of junction bases matched to no gene is 3. Of note for this clone: Its recognized antigen is unknown. No quality values exist for individual bases; no much larger clone is one base distant.

Findings and caveats that apply to the study as a whole: Clinical and demographic metadata were provided uncurated, with the amount varying by source and participant.

One collaborating source in Seattle enrolled patients while the patients were actively infected and followed the patients over time throughout the course of disease. Each collaborating institution followed its own protocols to collect whole blood in K2EDTA tubes. For TCRbeta analysis, collaborators shipped samples as frozen whole blood, isolated PBMCs, or DNA extracted from either of those sample types. TCRbeta CDR3 regions were amplified from genomic DNA by means of the immunoSEQ Assay, a bias-controlled multiplex PCR. Processing in the source paper ran as follows. The number of nucleated cells in each sample was estimated by amplification of reference gene primers within the assay. To quantify the absolute abundance of each unique TCRbeta CDR3 rearrangement, sequence reads were collapsed and filtered. For each sample, productive Simpson clonality was calculated as the square root of Simpson's diversity index over productive rearrangements. TCRdb holds this immuneACCESS table with in-frame rearrangements only. Some clones are missing; in checked studies, unresolved V genes explain under half, and the rest has no known cause. D and trimming were read from the DNA, whereas the V and J calls and clone size are those reported in that table. Across this sample there are 100,000 to 150,000 clones, with approximately 85% seen only once. The ten most abundant clones make up about 18% of the sample.

The chain is assembled from TRBV2 and TRBJ1-3; 7 middle bases align to TRBD1. The TCR originated in a man between 25 and 39 years old with COVID-19, enrolled during active disease. The material sequenced was peripheral blood. The CDR3 corresponds to CASSEGQSGNTIYF. The DNA is as follows: TGTGCCAGCAGCGAGGGACAGTCTGGAAACACCATATATTTT.